One sample yielded the 18 T cell receptor beta chains listed below, sequenced in a study of cytomegalovirus exposure and HLA in healthy donors. The study ran its PCR with 60 Vbeta and 13 Jbeta primers. The assay was immunoSEQ multiplex PCR, and TCRdb's table has in-frame clones only and misses some. This table has more than 65,000 clones, around 78% appearing once. Sample: PBMCs. These receptors were taken from a man between 18 and 29 years old in good health and CMV-seropositive.

This clone was observed a single time. The chain links TRBV7-2 to TRBJ2-1; tentative D call: TRBD2 (5 bases). The germline V gene encodes CDR1 SGHTA and CDR2 FQGNSA. The germline V and J ends were trimmed by 5 bases and 4 bases, with 9 bases remaining between them. The CDR3 length is 13 residues. The CDR3 region is CASSRTLYNEQFF. The CDR3, as DNA: TGTGCCAGCAGCCGGACTCTTTACAATGAGCAGTTCTTC.

This clone came up a few times. This chain links TRBV28 with TRBJ2-3; 9 nucleotides agree with TRBD2. The V and J ends lost 5 bases and 6 bases, in that order; junction bases with no gene match: 0. The CDR3 loop spans 12 amino acids. Germline V gives CDR1 MDHEN, CDR2 SYDVKM. In DNA, the CDR3 is TGTGCCAGCAGTGGACTAGCGGATACGCAGTATTTT. Residues: CASSGLADTQYF.

This chain joins TRBV6-1 and TRBJ2-2, with 10 bases fitting TRBD2. Trimming cost V 6 bases and J 0 bases; bases outside gene matches: 1. The CDR3 totals 15 residues. Germline CDR1 MNHNS, CDR2 SASEGT. In nucleotides, the CDR3 is TGTGCCAGCAGAAGCGGGAGGGCGAACACCGGGGAGCTGTTTTTT. Encoded protein: CASRSGRANTGELFF.

V usage is TRBV7-6 and J usage is TRBJ1-5; D not certain. The ends were cut back, 4 bases at V and 7 bases at J, with 8 bases in the middle. From germline, CDR1 is SGHVS and CDR2 FNYEAQ. This CDR3 region has 12 residues. The CDR3 reads CASSSHGQPQHF. CDR3 coding DNA: TGTGCCAGCAGCTCCCACGGGCAGCCCCAGCATTTT.

CDR3 bases: TGTGCCAGCAGCAGGACAGGGGCCTACGAGCAGTACTTC. Its protein is CASSRTGAYEQYF. This chain uses TRBV11-1 with TRBJ2-7; 9 positions match TRBD1. V lost 5 bases to trimming and J lost 2 bases; unmatched junction nucleotides: 1. Germline-derived CDR1 and CDR2 are SGHAT and FQDESV (reference sequence). The length of the CDR3 is 13 residues.

The rearrangement links TRBV11-2 to TRBJ2-1; TRBD2 might be the D (5 bases). V lost 5 bases and J lost 10, with 12 bases in between. The germline V gene encodes CDR1 SGHAT and CDR2 FQNNGV. The CDR3 extends over 12 amino acids. DNA for the CDR3: TGTGCCAGCAGCCGCAAGGCGGGCGAGCAGTTCTTC. Translating gives CASSRKAGEQFF. The variable domain in full, completed from reference TRBV11-2 and TRBJ2-1, reads EAGVAQSPRYKIIEKRQSVAFWCNPISGHATLYWYQQILGQGPKLLIQFQNNGVVDDSQLPKDRFSAERLKGVDSTLKIQPAKLEDSAVYLCASSRKAGEQFFGPGTRLTVL.

The chain couples TRBV9 to TRBJ2-2; perhaps TRBD1 as D (5 bases). Per the germline V gene, CDR1 is SGDLS and CDR2 is YYNGEE. This CDR3 is 15 amino acids long. The ends were cut back, 0 bases at V and 7 bases at J, with 13 bases in the middle. CDR3 sequence (DNA): TGTGCCAGCAGCGTAGGTCCAGGGTCGGACGGGGAGCTGTTTTTT. Its protein product is CASSVGPGSDGELFF.

This clone was seen a few times. The rearrangement joins TRBV5-5 to TRBJ1-1, with 7 bases matching TRBD1. V lost 3 bases to trimming and J lost 4 bases; unmatched junction nucleotides: 9. This CDR3 is built from 15 residues. The germline gives CDR1 SGHKS, CDR2 YYEKEE (reference sequence). CDR3 loop: CASSSPPGGATEAFF. The CDR3 nucleotides read TGTGCCAGCAGCTCGCCACCAGGGGGAGCCACTGAAGCTTTCTTT.

The chain has TRBV5-6 and TRBJ1-5; D may be TRBD1 (5 bases). Germline values: CDR1 SGHDT, CDR2 YYEEEE. CDR3 length: 14 amino acids. V was trimmed by 4 bases and J by 4 bases, leaving 12 bases between them. The CDR3 nucleotides are TGTGCCAGCAGCGGGATGGGGGGTAATCAGCCCCAGCATTTT. Its translation is CASSGMGGNQPQHF. The whole variable domain, remainder taken from reference TRBV5-6 and TRBJ1-5, is DAGVTQSPTHLIKTRGQQVTLRCSPKSGHDTVSWYQQALGQGPQFIFQYYEEEERQRGNFPDRFSGHQFPNYSSELNVNALLLGDSALYLCASSGMGGNQPQHFGDGTRLSIL.

This chain joins TRBV5-1 and TRBJ2-2; 11 bases agree with TRBD2. The germline gives CDR1 SGHRS, CDR2 YFSETQ. Unmatched junction bases numbered 1, after V lost 2 bases and J lost 10 bases. This CDR3 has 13 amino acids. The CDR3 region has the DNA TGCGCCAGCAGCTTTAGCGGGAGGGAGGAGCTGTTTTTT. The encoded protein is CASSFSGREELFF. Based on the CDR3 plus reference TRBV5-1 and TRBJ2-2, the full variable domain is KAGVTQTPRYLIKTRGQQVTLSCSPISGHRSVSWYQQTPGQGLQFLFEYFSETQRNKGNFPGRFSGRQFSNSRSEMNVSTLELGDSALYLCASSFSGREELFFGEGSRLTVL.

CDR3 DNA sequence: TGTGCCAGCAGGGCCCAGACGGAGTTCACCGTACAGCCCCAGCATTTT. Translating gives CASRAQTEFTVQPQHF. The chain links TRBV2 to TRBJ1-5; D is unclear. The germline V and J ends were trimmed by 6 bases and 7 bases, with 22 bases remaining between them. The CDR3 is 16 residues long. Germline values: CDR1 SNHLY, CDR2 FYNNEI.

The CDR3 loop is CASSVSILSTDTQYF. DNA for the CDR3: TGTGCCAGCAGCGTTAGCATTCTAAGCACAGATACGCAGTATTTT. The V gene is TRBV9, the J gene TRBJ2-3; D uncertain. V was shortened by 2 bases and J by 0 bases, with 10 bases between the two germline ends. The germline gives CDR1 SGDLS, CDR2 YYNGEE. This CDR3 is built from 15 residues.

This clone turned up a few times. The chain links TRBV6-1 to TRBJ1-5; 10 bases fit TRBD1. The V gene end was trimmed by 4 bases and the J gene end by 6 bases; junction bases not matched to a gene: 6. The CDR3 consists of 15 residues. In germline, CDR1 is MNHNS, CDR2 SASEGT. CDR3 amino acids: CASSGGTGATQPQHF. The DNA for the CDR3 is TGTGCCAGCAGTGGGGGGACAGGGGCTACTCAGCCCCAGCATTTT.

The chain is built from TRBV6-5 and TRBJ2-7; 7 bases are shared with TRBD2. The CDR3 runs to 16 residues. CDR1 is MNHEY, CDR2 SVGAGI, per germline. Unmatched junction bases numbered 5, after V lost 0 bases and J lost 0 bases. The CDR3 DNA sequence: TGTGCCAGCAGTTACTCCAGAGCGGGGATCTCCTACGAGCAGTACTTC. Translating gives CASSYSRAGISYEQYF.

The rearrangement joins TRBV10-1 to TRBJ2-2; D remains unclear. The CDR3 has 15 residues. Trimming removed 3 bases from V and 1 base from J, with 9 bases in between. Per the germline V gene, CDR1 is WNHNN and CDR2 is SYGVQD (reference sequence). The CDR3 sequence is CASSDESVNTGELFF. The CDR3, as DNA: TGCGCCAGCAGTGATGAGAGCGTGAACACCGGGGAGCTGTTTTTT.

The chain couples TRBV4-1 to TRBJ1-6, with TRBD1 as a possible D gene (6 bases). The CDR3 totals 18 residues. V dropped 0 bases and J dropped 0 bases, with 12 bases sitting between them. CDR1 MGHRA and CDR2 YSYEKL come from the germline V gene. In nucleotides, the CDR3 is TGCGCCAGCAGCCAAGACGCGGGGGCAGGCTCCTATAATTCACCCCTCCACTTT. This gives the protein CASSQDAGAGSYNSPLHF.

The V and J genes are TRBV15 and TRBJ1-2, with D maybe TRBD1 (5 bases). The germline CDR1 and CDR2 sequences are LNHNV and YYDKDF (reference sequence). V lost 0 bases to trimming and J lost 7 bases, with 6 bases between them. The CDR3 is made up of 12 amino acids. CDR3 in amino acids: CATSRDQGGYTF. Here the CDR3 DNA reads TGTGCCACCAGCAGAGATCAGGGTGGCTACACCTTC.

This chain connects TRBV2 to TRBJ2-1; 7 positions match TRBD2. The CDR3 sequence is 14 residues long. Trimming took 4 bases from V and 0 from J; bases not matched to a gene: 0. Per the germline V gene, CDR1 is SNHLY and CDR2 is FYNNEI. The CDR3 reads CASSGGSSYNEQFF. The CDR3 DNA is TGTGCCAGCAGTGGCGGGAGCTCCTACAATGAGCAGTTCTTC.